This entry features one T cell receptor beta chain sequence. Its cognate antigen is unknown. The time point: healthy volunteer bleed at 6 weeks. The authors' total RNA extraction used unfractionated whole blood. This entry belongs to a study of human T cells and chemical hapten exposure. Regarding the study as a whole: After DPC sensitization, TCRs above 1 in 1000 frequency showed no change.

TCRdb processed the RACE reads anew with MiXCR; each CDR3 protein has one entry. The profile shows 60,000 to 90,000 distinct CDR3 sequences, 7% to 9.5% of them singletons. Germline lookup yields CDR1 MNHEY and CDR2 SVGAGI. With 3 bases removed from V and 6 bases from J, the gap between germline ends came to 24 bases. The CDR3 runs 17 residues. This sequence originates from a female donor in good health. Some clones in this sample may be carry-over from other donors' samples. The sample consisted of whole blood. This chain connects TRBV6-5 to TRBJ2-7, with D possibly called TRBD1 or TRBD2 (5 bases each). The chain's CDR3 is CASSYFARTARGSEQYF. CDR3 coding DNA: TGTGCCAGCAGTTATTTTGCCCGGACCGCCCGGGGCTCCGAGCAGTACTTC.